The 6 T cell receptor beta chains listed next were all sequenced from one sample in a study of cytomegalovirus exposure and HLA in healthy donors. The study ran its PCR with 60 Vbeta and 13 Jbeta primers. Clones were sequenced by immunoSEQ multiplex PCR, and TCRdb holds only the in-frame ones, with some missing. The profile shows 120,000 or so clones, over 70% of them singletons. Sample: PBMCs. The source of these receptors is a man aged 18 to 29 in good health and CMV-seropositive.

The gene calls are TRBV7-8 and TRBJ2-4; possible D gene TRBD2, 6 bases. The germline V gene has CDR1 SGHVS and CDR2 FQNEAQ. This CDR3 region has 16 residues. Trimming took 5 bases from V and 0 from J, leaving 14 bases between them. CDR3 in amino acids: CASSETRVLAKNIQYF. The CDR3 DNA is TGTGCCAGCAGCGAGACTAGGGTCCTAGCCAAAAACATTCAGTACTTC.

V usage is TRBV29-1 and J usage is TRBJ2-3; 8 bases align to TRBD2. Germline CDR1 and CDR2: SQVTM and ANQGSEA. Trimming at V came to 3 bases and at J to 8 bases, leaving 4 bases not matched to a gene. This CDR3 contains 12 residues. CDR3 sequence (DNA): TGCAGCGTTGATATCGGGAGGGGTACGCAGTATTTT. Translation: CSVDIGRGTQYF.

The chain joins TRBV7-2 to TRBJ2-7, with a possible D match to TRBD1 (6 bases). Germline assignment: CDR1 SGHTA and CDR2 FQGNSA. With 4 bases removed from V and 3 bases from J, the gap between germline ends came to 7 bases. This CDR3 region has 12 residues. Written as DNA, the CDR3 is TGTGCCAGCAGCTACAGGGACTACGAGCAGTACTTC. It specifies CASSYRDYEQYF.

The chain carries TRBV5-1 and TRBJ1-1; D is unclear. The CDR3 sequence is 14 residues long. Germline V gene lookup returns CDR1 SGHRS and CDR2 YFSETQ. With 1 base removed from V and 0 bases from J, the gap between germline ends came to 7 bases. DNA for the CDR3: TGCGCCAGCAGCTTGTCACTCATGAACACTGAAGCTTTCTTT. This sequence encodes CASSLSLMNTEAFF.

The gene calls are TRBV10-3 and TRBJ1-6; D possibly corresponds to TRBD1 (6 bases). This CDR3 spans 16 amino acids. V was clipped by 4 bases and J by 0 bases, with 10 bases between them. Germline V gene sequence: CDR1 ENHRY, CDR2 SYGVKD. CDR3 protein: CAISVQGNSYNSPLHF. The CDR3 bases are TGTGCCATCAGTGTACAGGGAAACTCCTATAATTCACCCCTCCACTTT.

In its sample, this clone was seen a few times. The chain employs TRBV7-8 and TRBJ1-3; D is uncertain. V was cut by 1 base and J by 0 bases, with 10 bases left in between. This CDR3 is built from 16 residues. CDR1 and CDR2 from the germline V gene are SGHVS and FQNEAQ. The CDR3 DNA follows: TGTGCCAGCAGCTTAGTTTGGCAATTCTCTGGAAACACCATATATTTT. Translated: CASSLVWQFSGNTIYF.